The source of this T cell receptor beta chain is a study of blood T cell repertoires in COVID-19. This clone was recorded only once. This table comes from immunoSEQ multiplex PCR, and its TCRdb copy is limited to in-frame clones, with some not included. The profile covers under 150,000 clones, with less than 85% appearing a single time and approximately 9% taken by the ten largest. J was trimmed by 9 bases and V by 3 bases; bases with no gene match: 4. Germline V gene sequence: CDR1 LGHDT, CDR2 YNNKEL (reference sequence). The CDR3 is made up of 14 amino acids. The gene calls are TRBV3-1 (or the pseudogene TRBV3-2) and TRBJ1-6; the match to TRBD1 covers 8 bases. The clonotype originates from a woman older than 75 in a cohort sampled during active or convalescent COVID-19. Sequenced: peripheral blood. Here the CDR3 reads CASSHRGLGSPLHF. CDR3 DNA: TGTGCCAGCAGCCACAGGGGGCTCGGTTCACCCCTCCACTTT.